The 27 T cell receptor beta chains below come from one sample, sequenced in a study of T cell responses to AZD1222 COVID-19 vaccine. Profiled with immunoSEQ multiplex PCR; TCRdb holds only in-frame clones, not every one. The table lists about 150,000 clones, roughly 90% of them singletons. This specimen consisted of peripheral blood, obtained on day 0 of AZD1222 vaccination. These receptor sequences come from an adult in good health.

This clone was seen once. V and J are TRBV2 and TRBJ1-5, with D possibly matching TRBD1 (5 bases). The CDR3 consists of 14 residues. V was pared by 3 bases and J by 6 bases, with 12 bases between. Germline loops: CDR1 SNHLY, CDR2 FYNNEI. CDR3 sequence: CASSDQGQGQPQHF. CDR3 sequence (DNA): TGTGCCAGCAGTGATCAAGGGCAGGGTCAGCCCCAGCATTTT.

V gene TRBV10-3 combines with J gene TRBJ1-6; D gene uncertain. Between the trimmed V and J ends, which lost 8 bases and 0 bases, there was a span of 26 bases. The CDR3 length is 20 residues. Germline V gene data show CDR1 as ENHRY and CDR2 as SYGVKD. DNA for the CDR3: TGTGCCATCCGGCCGGGTGACGGAATGAAGCGGAGCTCCTATAATTCACCCCTCCACTTT. Amino acid sequence: CAIRPGDGMKRSSYNSPLHF.

The chain links TRBV11-2 to TRBJ1-1; D remains ambiguous. The germline V gene encodes CDR1 SGHAT and CDR2 FQNNGV. The CDR3 length is 11 residues. Trimming removed 7 bases at V and 8 bases at J, with 11 bases between. The CDR3 DNA sequence: TGTGCCAGCACCAGCGCCCTGGAAGCTTTCTTT. Translating gives CASTSALEAFF.

CDR3 in amino acids: CASSQDSFIANEQFF. The CDR3 nucleotides are TGTGCCAGCAGCCAAGATTCGTTCATAGCAAATGAGCAGTTCTTC. The chain recombines TRBV3-1 (or the pseudogene TRBV3-2) with TRBJ2-1, with no clear D. Trimming took off 0 bases at V and 7 bases at J, with 13 bases between the two ends. Per germline, CDR1 LGHDT and CDR2 YNNKEL (reference sequence). The CDR3 length is 15 residues.

The rearrangement links TRBV6-6 to TRBJ1-5, with a tentative D call TRBD1 (5 bases). The CDR3 spans 13 residues. Trimming shortened V by 8 bases and J by 4 bases, and 12 bases separated the two germline ends. Germline V CDR1 and CDR2: MNHNY, SVGAGI (reference sequence). The CDR3 coding sequence is TGTGCCAGCCTGGGACGGGATAATCAGCCCCAGCATTTT. This gives the protein CASLGRDNQPQHF.

The CDR3 sequence: CATATGSNQPQHF. The DNA of the CDR3 is TGTGCCACCGCCACAGGGAGCAATCAGCCCCAGCATTTT. The chain combines TRBV15 with TRBJ1-5, with D maybe TRBD1 (6 bases). V gave up 8 bases and J gave up 1 base, with 9 bases separating them. Germline V gene data show CDR1 as LNHNV and CDR2 as YYDKDF (reference sequence). The CDR3 has 13 residues.

This chain links TRBV13 with TRBJ1-2; a possible D gene is TRBD1 (5 bases). V was trimmed by 2 bases and J by 1 base, leaving 14 bases between them. Germline CDR1 reads PRHDT; CDR2 reads FYEKMQ (reference sequence). This CDR3 comprises 16 residues. The CDR3 nucleotides are TGTGCCAGCAGCTTATTGGTCCAGGGCCATAACTATGGCTACACCTTC. Protein sequence: CASSLLVQGHNYGYTF.

This clone has just one count. The chain is built from TRBV5-6 and TRBJ2-5; perhaps TRBD1 as D (7 bases). Trimming left V 7 bases short and J 1 base short, with 14 bases between. This CDR3 region has 14 residues. Germline assignment: CDR1 SGHDT and CDR2 YYEEEE. CDR3 residues: CASLQGTLQETQYF. For the CDR3, the DNA is TGTGCCAGCCTACAGGGGACTCTCCAAGAGACCCAGTACTTC.

The CDR3 bases are TGTGCCAGCAGTTTTGGACAGGGCGGCTACACCTTC. Residues: CASSFGQGGYTF. The chain joins TRBV27 to TRBJ1-2, with 8 bases aligning to TRBD1. With V trimmed by 3 bases and J by 8 bases, 2 bases remained unmatched. From germline, CDR1 is MNHEY and CDR2 SMNVEV (reference sequence). The CDR3 contains 12 residues.

This clone was seen just once. The chain has TRBV18 and TRBJ1-1; D is uncertain. Trimming took 0 bases from V and 5 from J, leaving 10 bases between them. This CDR3 spans 14 amino acids. Germline V gene lookup returns CDR1 KGHSH and CDR2 LQKENI. CDR3 sequence (DNA): TGTGCCAGCTCACCACCGTTTGTGGAAACTGAAGCTTTCTTT. Translating it yields CASSPPFVETEAFF.

This clone was found once. The genes are TRBV19 and TRBJ1-2; the D is unclear. The germline V and J ends were trimmed by 8 bases and 8 bases, with 18 bases remaining between them. Germline CDR1 reads LNHDA; CDR2 reads SQIVND (reference sequence). The CDR3 length is 13 residues. CDR3 coding DNA: TGTGCCAGTCGCCCTGGACCGACGGTGGGCTACACCTTC. Translation gives CASRPGPTVGYTF.

The chain links TRBV6-1 to TRBJ1-6, with D possibly being TRBD1 (5 bases). Between the trimmed V and J ends, which lost 3 bases and 7 bases, there was a span of 13 bases. Germline values: CDR1 MNHNS, CDR2 SASEGT. The CDR3 covers 15 residues. The CDR3 loop is CASSERDGRNSPLHF. For the CDR3, the DNA is TGTGCCAGCAGTGAGAGGGACGGACGAAATTCACCCCTCCACTTT.

The chain joins TRBV27 to TRBJ1-6; D is unresolved. V gave up 7 bases and J gave up 5 bases, with 15 bases separating them. The germline V gene encodes CDR1 MNHEY and CDR2 SMNVEV (reference sequence). The CDR3 totals 15 residues. CDR3: CASTRADPNNSPLHF. Here the CDR3 DNA reads TGTGCCAGCACCCGGGCGGACCCGAATAATTCACCCCTCCACTTT.

The rearrangement uses TRBV7-3 and TRBJ1-5; D is perhaps TRBD1 (5 bases). Trimming stripped 0 bases from V and 5 bases from J, with 11 bases between. Germline-derived CDR1 and CDR2 are SGHTA and FQGTGA. The CDR3 contains 15 residues. The CDR3 coding sequence is TGTGCCAGCAGCTTAACCGCAGGGTGGGATCAGCCCCAGCATTTT. It encodes CASSLTAGWDQPQHF.

The chain is built from TRBV19 and TRBJ2-2; TRBD1 aligns across 8 bases. Germline CDR1 reads LNHDA; CDR2 reads SQIVND (reference sequence). After removal of 7 bases from V and 4 bases from J, the junction contained 8 bases not matched to a gene. The CDR3 sequence is 15 residues long. The CDR3 loop reads CASTGRQGFTGELFF. The CDR3 DNA follows: TGTGCCAGTACGGGGAGACAGGGGTTCACCGGGGAGCTGTTTTTT.

The J gene is TRBJ1-2, the V gene TRBV7-8, with TRBD1 matching 8 bases. Germline CDR1 is SGHVS and CDR2 is FQNEAQ. With 2 bases clipped from V and 4 bases from J, the junction kept 21 bases outside the gene matches. The CDR3 has 20 amino acids. CDR3 nucleotides: TGTGCCAGCAGCTTACTTAGCGCGTCAGGGGGCGCGAGTAAGAGCTATGGCTACACCTTC. Translating it yields CASSLLSASGGASKSYGYTF.

J is TRBJ1-6 and V is TRBV6-6; 7 nucleotides line up with TRBD1. Trimming at V came to 5 bases and at J to 7 bases, leaving 11 bases not matched to a gene. The CDR3 loop spans 16 amino acids. In germline, CDR1 is MNHNY, CDR2 SVGAGI (reference sequence). The CDR3 bases are TGTGCCAGCAGTCCCGACTCGGGACAGATGAATTCACCCCTCCACTTT. The encoded protein is CASSPDSGQMNSPLHF.

This rearrangement joins TRBV9 to TRBJ2-4; 9 bases line up with TRBD2. The J segment lost 0 bases and the V segment lost 0 bases, leaving 7 bases of the junction unmatched. Germline V lookup: CDR1 SGDLS, CDR2 YYNGEE. This CDR3 comprises 18 residues. As DNA, the CDR3 is TGTGCCAGCAGCGTAGATGGGACTAGCAATATAGCCAAAAACATTCAGTACTTC. It is translated as CASSVDGTSNIAKNIQYF.

This chain links TRBV5-1 with TRBJ2-2; TRBD1 matches at 8 bases. CDR1 SGHRS and CDR2 YFSETQ come from the germline V gene. This CDR3 has 14 residues. Trimming cost V 4 bases and J 7 bases; bases outside gene matches: 6. The CDR3 loop is CASSPVDRDGELFF. The CDR3 DNA reads as TGCGCCAGCAGCCCCGTGGACAGGGACGGGGAGCTGTTTTTT.

The V gene is TRBV6-5, the J gene TRBJ1-1; D is unresolved. Germline CDR1 and CDR2: MNHEY and SVGAGI. Trimming took off 0 bases at V and 11 bases at J, with 16 bases between the two ends. The CDR3 spans 14 residues. CDR3: CASSYSNDWGQAFF. The CDR3 DNA reads TGTGCCAGCAGTTACTCGAACGATTGGGGTCAGGCTTTCTTT.

This sequence joins TRBV4-3 and TRBJ1-4, with D possibly matching TRBD1 (5 bases). The V gene's germline CDR1 is LGHNA and CDR2 YSLEER. The CDR3 has 17 amino acids. V shed 2 bases and J shed 7 bases, with 20 bases lying between them. CDR3 sequence reads: CASSQRKPTALGEKLFF. CDR3 DNA sequence: TGCGCCAGCAGCCAAAGAAAACCGACAGCGCTGGGTGAAAAACTGTTTTTT.

This clone has ten or more counts. This rearrangement joins TRBV6-5 to TRBJ1-6, with D possibly being TRBD1 (5 bases). Trimming removed 6 bases at V and 4 bases at J, with 13 bases between. CDR3 length: 15 amino acids. Looked up from germline, CDR1 is MNHEY and CDR2 is SVGAGI. Written as DNA, the CDR3 is TGTGCCAGCAGACCGGATACAGGTTATAATTCACCCCTCCACTTT. It encodes CASRPDTGYNSPLHF.

This chain joins TRBV19 and TRBJ2-5, with D perhaps matching TRBD2 (6 bases). Germline assignment: CDR1 LNHDA and CDR2 SQIVND (reference sequence). Trimming shortened V by 6 bases and J by 9 bases, and 20 bases separated the two germline ends. The CDR3 consists of 14 residues. CDR3 residues: CASSTIADTGAQYF. In DNA form, the CDR3 reads TGTGCCAGTAGCACCATAGCGGACACGGGGGCCCAGTACTTC.

The gene calls are TRBV7-2 and TRBJ2-7, with D possibly being TRBD2 (5 bases). V was cut by 5 bases and J by 0 bases, with 11 bases left in between. Germline CDR1 reads SGHTA; CDR2 reads FQGNSA. This CDR3 has 14 amino acids. CDR3 sequence (DNA): TGTGCCAGCAGCCCGGCGGGTTCCTCCTACGAGCAGTACTTC. Translating it yields CASSPAGSSYEQYF.

The chain carries TRBV13 and TRBJ2-3; 8 nucleotides agree with TRBD1. The V segment lost 0 bases and the J segment 6 bases; nucleotides outside the gene matches: 5. This CDR3 is 15 amino acids long. Germline CDR1 and CDR2: PRHDT and FYEKMQ (reference sequence). This CDR3 is CASSLGGQVVDTQYF. The CDR3 bases are TGTGCCAGCAGCTTAGGGGGACAGGTCGTGGATACGCAGTATTTT.

This clone has a handful of counts. CDR3 in amino acids: CASSLEAVLEAFF. The DNA for the CDR3 is TGTGCCAGCAGCTTAGAGGCGGTGCTGGAAGCTTTCTTT. The V call is TRBV11-2, the J call TRBJ1-1; D gene unclear. The CDR3 extends over 13 amino acids. Germline V gene data show CDR1 as SGHAT and CDR2 as FQNNGV. The V end was cut by 0 bases, the J end by 8 bases, with 10 bases between.

The J gene is TRBJ2-7, the V gene TRBV19, with a weak D call TRBD1 (5 bases). This CDR3 has 12 amino acids. CDR1 is LNHDA and CDR2 is SQIVND in the germline V gene (reference sequence). V dropped 5 bases and J dropped 3 bases, with 8 bases sitting between them. The CDR3 is CASSARGYEQYF. The DNA for the CDR3 is TGTGCCAGTAGTGCTAGGGGCTACGAGCAGTACTTC. The full variable domain, its missing parts supplied by reference TRBV19 and TRBJ2-7, is DGGITQSPKYLFRKEGQNVTLSCEQNLNHDAMYWYRQDPGQGLRLIYYSQIVNDFQKGDIAEGYSVSREKKESFPLTVTSAQKNPTAFYLCASSARGYEQYFGPGTRLTVT.